These T cell receptor beta chains were read from a single sample in a study of blood T cell repertoires in COVID-19. Sequencing used immunoSEQ multiplex PCR; TCRdb keeps in-frame clones, though not all of them. This sample has some 120,000 clones, with roughly nine tenths found just once. The sequenced sample consisted of peripheral blood. The receptors come from a man between 65 and 79 years old with active or convalescent COVID-19. CDR3s include the opening cysteine and the closing phenylalanine or tryptophan. Each record gives: clone size, D gene, CDR3 length, V gene, J gene, CDR3 protein, CDR3 DNA. A D gene is named only where the DNA matches it firmly. Size is omitted from some rows. Given values are once, few, many or a class for expanded clones.

-	TRBD1	16	TRBV7-9	TRBJ2-2	CASSSLDRVNTGELFF	TGTGCCAGCAGCTCCTTGGACAGGGTGAACACCGGGGAGCTGTTTTTT
-	-	16	TRBV7-2	TRBJ1-1	CASSSTVWTKNTEAFF	TGTGCCAGCAGCTCAACAGTATGGACAAAGAACACTGAAGCTTTCTTT
-	TRBD1	14	TRBV24-1	TRBJ1-4	CAPETGEANEKLFF	TGTGCCCCAGAAACAGGGGAGGCTAATGAAAAACTGTTTTTT
few	TRBD2	13	TRBV27	TRBJ2-1	CATASGSGNEQFF	TGTGCTACCGCTAGCGGGAGCGGCAATGAGCAGTTCTTC
once	-	17	TRBV21-1	TRBJ2-2	CASSKDGEAGGTGELFF	TGTGCCAGCAGCAAAGACGGAGAGGCAGGGGGCACCGGGGAGCTGTTTTTT
-	-	16	TRBV7-9	TRBJ2-3	CASSLSLSGLTDTQYF	TGTGCCAGCAGCTTGTCCCTTAGCGGACTCACAGATACGCAGTATTTT
-	-	14	TRBV28	TRBJ1-4	CASSVMGGGEKLFF	TGTGCCAGCAGTGTTATGGGGGGTGGGGAAAAACTGTTTTTT
-	-	14	TRBV15	TRBJ1-4	CATSRSRANEKLFF	TGTGCCACCAGCAGATCGAGAGCTAATGAAAAACTGTTTTTT
-	TRBD1	14	TRBV5-1	TRBJ2-3	CASSQDRGSDTQYF	TGCGCCAGCAGCCAGGACAGGGGGTCAGATACGCAGTATTTT
-	TRBD2	18	TRBV3-1/TRBV3-2	TRBJ2-3	CASSRRSSGRGNTDTQYF	TGTGCCAGCAGCCGGAGGTCTAGCGGGAGAGGTAACACAGATACGCAGTATTTT
-	TRBD2	17	TRBV27	TRBJ2-3	CASGAGTTSDPWDTQYF	TGTGCCAGTGGTGCAGGGACTACTAGCGACCCATGGGATACGCAGTATTTT
-	-	14	TRBV7-2	TRBJ1-1	CASSLHTGDTEAFF	TGTGCCAGCAGCTTACACACAGGAGACACTGAAGCTTTCTTT
once	TRBD2	17	TRBV4-1	TRBJ2-5	CASSQGGTSGLLETQYF	TGCGCCAGCAGCCAGGGGGGGACTAGCGGACTCCTAGAGACCCAGTACTTC
-	-	16	TRBV2	TRBJ2-1	CASSLAGISSYNEQFF	TGTGCCAGCAGTTTGGCGGGCATTAGCTCCTACAATGAGCAGTTCTTC
-	TRBD1	16	TRBV7-3	TRBJ1-1	CASSSNRTGPCTEAFF	TGTGCCAGCAGCTCGAACCGGACAGGGCCTTGCACTGAAGCTTTCTTT
-	-	13	TRBV28	TRBJ2-7	CASRDRGTYEQYF	TGTGCCAGCAGGGACCGAGGGACTTACGAGCAGTACTTC
few	-	12	TRBV29-1	TRBJ2-5	CSGKQGPETQYF	TGCAGCGGAAAACAGGGCCCTGAGACCCAGTACTTC
-	-	17	TRBV28	TRBJ2-1	CASSSPGGSGGSNEQFF	TGTGCCAGCAGTTCCCCCGGGGGTAGCGGTGGAAGCAATGAGCAGTTCTTC
-	TRBD2	15	TRBV30	TRBJ2-3	CAWGLAGGGPDTQYF	TGTGCCTGGGGGCTAGCGGGAGGGGGGCCAGATACGCAGTATTTT
once	-	14	TRBV27	TRBJ1-6	CASSWGQDNSPLHF	TGTGCCAGCAGTTGGGGGCAGGATAATTCACCCCTCCACTTT
-	-	15	TRBV30	TRBJ2-1	CAWSASRRSYNEQFF	TGTGCCTGGAGTGCTAGCCGCCGCTCCTACAATGAGCAGTTCTTC
-	-	11	TRBV15	TRBJ2-7	CATSRPSEQYF	TGTGCCACCAGCAGACCATCCGAGCAGTACTTC